This is a list of T cell receptor beta chains from one sample in a study of shared clonotypes between healthy human individuals. Measured with immunoSEQ multiplex PCR; TCRdb has only the in-frame clones, and not every one. The sample yields roughly 2,300,000 clones, 92% seen once. Input material: naive CD4+ T cells from PBMCs. Receptors originate from a man younger than 35 in good health. Some clones in this sample may be carry-over from other donors' samples. Each CDR3 is given with its conserved first and last residue. The D gene is left open where the match is weak. Part of the rows lack a size; the others show once, few, many or a class for expanded clones.

J gene,D gene,clone size,V gene,CDR3 length,CDR3 protein,CDR3 DNA
TRBJ1-3,-,-,TRBV29-1,12,CSAGPPGDTIYF,TGCAGCGCCGGACCCCCTGGCGACACCATATATTTT
TRBJ1-2,-,once,TRBV18,14,CASSPQQESWGYTF,TGTGCCAGCTCACCACAACAGGAGAGTTGGGGCTACACCTTC
TRBJ1-2,-,-,TRBV6-4,13,CAARGAGSYGYTF,TGTGCCGCCCGAGGGGCAGGGTCTTACGGCTACACCTTC
TRBJ2-3,TRBD2,-,TRBV7-3,15,CASSLTGLVTDTQYF,TGTGCCAGCAGTTTAACTGGACTAGTTACAGATACGCAGTATTTT
TRBJ2-6,TRBD1,-,TRBV19,18,CASSISPGQGSGANVLTF,TGTGCCAGTAGTATATCACCGGGACAGGGCTCTGGGGCCAACGTCCTGACTTTC
TRBJ2-1,TRBD1,-,TRBV6-5,14,CASRSDRVYNEQFF,TGTGCCAGCAGAAGCGACAGGGTCTACAATGAGCAGTTCTTC
TRBJ2-1,-,-,TRBV7-2,15,CASSSGTPSYNEQFF,TGTGCCAGCAGCTCCGGGACTCCCTCCTACAATGAGCAGTTCTTC
TRBJ1-3,-,-,TRBV28,15,CASSLAGQIGNTIYF,TGTGCCAGCAGTTTGGCGGGACAAATTGGAAACACCATATATTTT
TRBJ2-3,-,-,TRBV18,13,CASSPQGADTQYF,TGTGCCAGCTCACCACAGGGCGCAGATACGCAGTATTTT
TRBJ1-5,-,-,TRBV6-6,14,CASSYSGNNQPQHF,TGTGCCAGCAGTTACTCAGGGAACAATCAGCCCCAGCATTTT
TRBJ2-1,TRBD2,-,TRBV6-5,16,CASSYGGGRAVSEQFF,TGTGCCAGCAGTTACGGGGGCGGGAGGGCCGTCAGTGAGCAGTTCTTC
TRBJ2-5,-,-,TRBV6-6,14,CASRRDLWLETQYF,TGTGCCAGCAGGCGGGACCTCTGGCTAGAGACCCAGTACTTC
TRBJ2-1,-,-,TRBV29-1,14,CSVDPSVSYNEQFF,TGCAGCGTTGATCCTAGTGTTTCCTACAATGAGCAGTTCTTC
TRBJ1-1,-,-,TRBV9,12,CASSVEGGEAFF,TGTGCCAGCAGCGTGGAAGGCGGTGAAGCTTTCTTT
TRBJ1-5,-,-,TRBV30,14,CAFRTVNSNQPQHF,TGTGCCTTCAGGACAGTGAATAGCAATCAGCCCCAGCATTTT
TRBJ2-1,TRBD2,-,TRBV4-1,16,CASSQPSSGAYNEQFF,TGCGCCAGCAGCCAGCCTTCTAGCGGAGCGTACAATGAGCAGTTCTTC
TRBJ2-2,-,few,TRBV2,13,CASIRLVAGELFF,TGTGCCAGCATCCGTCTAGTCGCCGGGGAGCTGTTTTTT
TRBJ2-3,-,-,TRBV5-1,15,CASSTDPQPTDTQYF,TGCGCCAGCAGCACGGACCCTCAGCCCACAGATACGCAGTATTTT
TRBJ2-3,TRBD2,-,TRBV7-3,15,CASSLAGGNTDTQYF,TGTGCCAGCAGCTTAGCGGGAGGGAACACAGATACGCAGTATTTT
TRBJ1-5,-,-,TRBV6-5,16,CASSLRVGMSNQPQHF,TGTGCCAGCAGTTTACGAGTGGGAATGAGCAATCAGCCCCAGCATTTT
TRBJ2-3,-,-,TRBV6-1,18,CASSGRKDRPTSTDTQYF,TGTGCCAGCAGTGGACGAAAGGACAGACCCACTAGCACAGATACGCAGTATTTT
TRBJ2-7,TRBD1,-,TRBV5-1,13,CASSWDRAGEQYF,TGCGCCAGCAGCTGGGACAGGGCGGGTGAGCAGTACTTC
TRBJ2-7,-,-,TRBV6-1,15,CASSPASGHSGEQYF,TGTGCCAGCAGCCCCGCGTCCGGACATTCCGGGGAGCAGTACTTC
TRBJ2-1,TRBD2,-,TRBV5-4,16,CASSPGTSGRNHEQFF,TGTGCCAGCAGCCCCGGGACTAGCGGGAGGAACCATGAGCAGTTCTTC
TRBJ2-1,TRBD2,-,TRBV5-1,14,CASNPGGSYNEQFF,TGCGCCAGCAATCCCGGGGGGTCCTACAATGAGCAGTTCTTC
TRBJ2-2,-,-,TRBV28,15,CASSSLDPRAGELFF,TGTGCCAGCAGTTCCCTAGATCCTCGCGCCGGGGAGCTGTTTTTT